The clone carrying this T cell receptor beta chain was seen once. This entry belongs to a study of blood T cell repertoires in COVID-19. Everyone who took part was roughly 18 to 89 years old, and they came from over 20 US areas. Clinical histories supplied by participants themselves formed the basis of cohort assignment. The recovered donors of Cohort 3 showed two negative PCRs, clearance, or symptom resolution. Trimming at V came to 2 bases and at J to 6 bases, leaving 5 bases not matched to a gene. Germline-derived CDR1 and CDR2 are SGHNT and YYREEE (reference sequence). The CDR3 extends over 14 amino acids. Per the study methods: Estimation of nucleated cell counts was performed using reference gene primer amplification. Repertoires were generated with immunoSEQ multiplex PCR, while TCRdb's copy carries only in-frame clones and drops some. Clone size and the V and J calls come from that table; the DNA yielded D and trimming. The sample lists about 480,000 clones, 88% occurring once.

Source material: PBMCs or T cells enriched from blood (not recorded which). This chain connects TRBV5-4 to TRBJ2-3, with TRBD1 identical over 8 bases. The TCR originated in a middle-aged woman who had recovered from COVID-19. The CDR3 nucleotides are TGTGCCAGCAGCTTACAGGACAGGGAGGATACGCAGTATTTT. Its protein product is CASSLQDREDTQYF.